The clone carrying this T cell receptor beta chain was seen once. Its antigen is unknown. CDR3 length: 15 residues. V lost 3 bases to trimming and J lost 4 bases, with 15 bases between them. The germline V gene encodes CDR1 SGDLS and CDR2 YYNGEE. Generated by immunoSEQ multiplex PCR, the TCRdb table keeps only in-frame clones and is missing some. Here the sample spans tens of thousands of clones, about 90% being singletons. The data belong to a study of T cell responses to AZD1222 COVID-19 vaccine. Study observations and caveats: The study found Spike-specific TCR breadth and depth rose after two AZD1222 doses. Only a handful of AZD1222 recipients, several in all, had baseline seropositivity.

The specimen was peripheral blood, collected on day 0 of AZD1222 vaccination. The source is an adult in good health. The genes are TRBV9 and TRBJ2-3, with D unclear. The CDR3 region is CASSATPEVADTQYF. For the CDR3, the DNA is TGTGCCAGCAGCGCGACTCCAGAGGTCGCAGATACGCAGTATTTT.